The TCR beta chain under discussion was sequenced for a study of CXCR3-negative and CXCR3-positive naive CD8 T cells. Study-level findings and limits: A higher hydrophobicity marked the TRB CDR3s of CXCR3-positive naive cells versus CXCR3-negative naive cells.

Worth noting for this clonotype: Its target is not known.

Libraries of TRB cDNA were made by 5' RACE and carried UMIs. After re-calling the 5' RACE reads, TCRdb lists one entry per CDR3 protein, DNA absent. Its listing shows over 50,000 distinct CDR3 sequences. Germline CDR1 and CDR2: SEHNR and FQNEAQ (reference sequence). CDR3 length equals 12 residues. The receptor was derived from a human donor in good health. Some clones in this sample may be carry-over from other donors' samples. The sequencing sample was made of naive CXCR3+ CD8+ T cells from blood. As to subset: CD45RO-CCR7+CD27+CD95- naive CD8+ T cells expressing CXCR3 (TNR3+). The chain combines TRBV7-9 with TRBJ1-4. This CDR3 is CASSSRNEKLFF.